The 30 T cell receptor beta chains below all came from one sample that was sequenced in a study of response to subunit inactivated influenza vaccine. MiXCR, applied by TCRdb to the RT-PCR reads, yields one record per CDR3 protein. Of 800,000 to 1,000,000 distinct CDR3 sequences in the sample, approximately 21% are singletons; the top ten hold roughly 10%. This specimen was PBMCs from blood, taken around 5 days after vaccination. The receptor set was obtained from a man aged 45 to 65 who received an inactivated influenza vaccine.

This clonotype was observed a few times. V usage is TRBV20-1 and J usage is TRBJ2-3; D is undetermined. The CDR3 length is 12 residues. CDR1 and CDR2 (germline): DFQATT, SNEGSKA (reference sequence). V was pared by 0 bases and J by 5 bases, with 6 bases between. CDR3: CSARESGDTQYF. Here the CDR3 DNA reads TGCAGTGCTAGAGAGTCGGGAGATACGCAGTATTTT.

The chain couples TRBV5-1 to TRBJ2-5; tentatively, D is TRBD2 (6 bases). Germline lookup yields CDR1 SGHRS and CDR2 YFSETQ. Trimming took 2 bases from V and 2 from J, leaving 10 bases between them. The CDR3 extends over 14 amino acids. The CDR3 sequence is CASSFGRIQETQYF. For the CDR3, the DNA is TGCGCCAGCAGCTTCGGGAGAATTCAAGAGACCCAGTACTTC. The full variable domain, with the rest looked up from reference TRBV5-1 and TRBJ2-5, is KAGVTQTPRYLIKTRGQQVTLSCSPISGHRSVSWYQQTPGQGLQFLFEYFSETQRNKGNFPGRFSGRQFSNSRSEMNVSTLELGDSALYLCASSFGRIQETQYFGPGTRLLVL.

V and J are TRBV20-1 and TRBJ2-1, with D unresolved. The V end lost 5 bases, the J end lost 0 bases, and 11 bases lay between the germline ends. CDR1 is DFQATT, CDR2 SNEGSKA, per germline (reference sequence). The CDR3 covers 14 residues. Written as DNA, the CDR3 is TGCAGTGCTTTGCCGGTAGTCTCCTACAATGAGCAGTTCTTC. It yields the protein CSALPVVSYNEQFF.

In its sample, this clonotype was seen many times. The chain joins TRBV6-5 to TRBJ2-5; D may be TRBD2 (5 bases). Germline lookup yields CDR1 MNHEY and CDR2 SVGAGI. V was trimmed by 2 bases and J by 2 bases, leaving 9 bases between them. This CDR3 contains 14 residues. The CDR3 here is CASSYGGRQETQYF. The DNA for the CDR3 is TGTGCCAGCAGTTACGGAGGCAGGCAAGAGACCCAGTACTTC.

This clonotype was observed a handful of times. The gene calls are TRBV12-3 or TRBV12-4 and TRBJ2-7; 7 nucleotides match TRBD1. V lost 3 bases to trimming and J lost 9 bases; unmatched junction nucleotides: 11. This CDR3 has 14 amino acids. The CDR3 is CASSFSRGYLGQYF. The CDR3 DNA follows: TGTGCCAGCAGTTTCTCCAGGGGGTATTTGGGGCAGTACTTC.

Note on this clonotype: Germline is not matched at one junction end, which may reflect a read error. This rearrangement joins TRBV7-2 to TRBJ2-7; D remains ambiguous. The CDR3 covers 12 residues. The germline CDR1 and CDR2 sequences are SGHTA and FQGNSA. CDR3 amino acids: CASSPNSFEQYF. The CDR3 DNA sequence: TGTGCCAGCAGCCCTAACTCCTTCGAGCAGTACTTC.

About this clonotype: A clone one base away is much larger, so this may be a read error. The CDR3 protein is CASSQEPEAYNEQVF. CDR3 DNA: TGCGCCAGCAGCCAAGAGCCAGAAGCCTACAATGAGCAGGTCTTC. The rearrangement uses TRBV4-1 and TRBJ2-1; D uncertain. Germline V gene lookup returns CDR1 MGHRA and CDR2 YSYEKL. This CDR3 has 15 residues.

This clonotype was counted a few times. The genes are TRBV4-1 and TRBJ2-3; D not resolved. Germline V gene lookup returns CDR1 MGHRA and CDR2 YSYEKL. This CDR3 region has 16 residues. Between the trimmed V and J ends, which lost 0 bases and 10 bases, there was a span of 20 bases. The CDR3 DNA is TGCGCCAGCAGCCAAGACTCGGGTTCTATATCCCCGCCGCAGTATTTT. It is translated as CASSQDSGSISPPQYF.

This clonotype was observed a few times. This chain joins TRBV13 and TRBJ2-5, with 10 positions matching TRBD1. Germline V lookup: CDR1 PRHDT, CDR2 FYEKMQ (reference sequence). The CDR3 is 19 residues long. V dropped 1 base and J dropped 0; count of bases not matched to a gene: 11. In DNA form, the CDR3 reads TGTGCCAGCAGCTTAGTGGAGGACAGGGGGACAAGGTACCAAGAGACCCAGTACTTC. Residues: CASSLVEDRGTRYQETQYF.

This clonotype was recorded at least ten times. The J gene is TRBJ2-7, the V gene TRBV12-3 or TRBV12-4, with 9 bases aligning to TRBD1. CDR3 length: 14 residues. The junction had 6 bases not matched to a gene; V was cut back by 5 bases and J by 4 bases. CDR3 in DNA: TGTGCCAGCAGTCACGGACAGGGGCCATACGAGCAGTACTTC. It yields the protein CASSHGQGPYEQYF.

V usage is TRBV7-9 and J usage is TRBJ1-2; maybe TRBD1 (5 bases). Germline lookup yields CDR1 SEHNR and CDR2 FQNEAQ (reference sequence). CDR3 length: 13 amino acids. Trimming removed 5 bases at V and 6 bases at J, with 13 bases between. The CDR3 sequence: CASSKRDRDGYTF. The CDR3 nucleotides are TGTGCCAGCAGCAAACGGGACCGGGATGGCTACACCTTC.

The gene calls are TRBV5-1 and TRBJ2-7; 9 positions agree with TRBD1. CDR3 size: 17 residues. V was clipped by 1 base and J by 3 bases; unmatched bases: 11. Germline CDR1 and CDR2: SGHRS and YFSETQ. The CDR3 nucleotides are TGCGCCAGCAGCTTGCTTCCTCCGGGACAGGGAAACTACGAGCAGTACTTC. Protein: CASSLLPPGQGNYEQYF.

In this sample, this clonotype turned up a few times. This chain links TRBV19 with TRBJ2-7; D possibly matches TRBD1 or TRBD2 (6 bases each). V dropped 2 bases and J dropped 7 bases, with 15 bases sitting between them. Germline values: CDR1 LNHDA, CDR2 SQIVND (reference sequence). This CDR3 region has 14 residues. CDR3 coding DNA: TGTGCCAGTAGTATAAGTTCGGGGGCTGGGGAGCAGTACTTC. Its protein is CASSISSGAGEQYF.

The rearrangement uses TRBV7-9 and TRBJ1-2; 8 nucleotides agree with TRBD1. The CDR3 is made up of 14 amino acids. J lost 6 bases, V lost 4 bases, and 7 bases had no gene match. Germline values: CDR1 SEHNR, CDR2 FQNEAQ (reference sequence). The CDR3 sequence: CASSSYAGGDGYTF. CDR3 DNA: TGTGCCAGCAGCTCCTATGCAGGGGGCGATGGCTACACCTTC.

This clonotype turned up a few times. The CDR3 spells CSARGIHRGRFHEKLFF. In DNA, the CDR3 is TGCAGTGCTAGGGGGATCCACAGGGGTCGGTTCCATGAAAAACTGTTTTTT. This chain connects TRBV20-1 to TRBJ1-4; 7 nucleotides match TRBD1. There are 17 residues in the CDR3. Germline-derived CDR1 and CDR2 are DFQATT and SNEGSKA (reference sequence). The trim removed 3 bases at V and 6 bases at J, leaving 16 bases unmatched.

The J gene is TRBJ2-7, the V gene TRBV6-5; TRBD1 matches at 11 bases. The trim removed 3 bases at V and 3 bases at J, leaving 7 bases unmatched. Germline V CDR1 and CDR2: MNHEY, SVGAGI. The CDR3 extends over 16 amino acids. The chain's CDR3 is CASSYLRDRGYYEQYF. The CDR3, as DNA: TGTGCCAGCAGTTATCTCCGGGACAGGGGGTACTACGAGCAGTACTTC.

This clonotype has ten or more counts. The rearrangement joins TRBV6-2 or TRBV6-3 to TRBJ2-1; D possibly uses TRBD1 or TRBD2 (6 bases each). The CDR3 length is 17 residues. The V and J ends lost 8 bases and 8 bases respectively, with 28 bases between them. Germline CDR1 is MNHEY and CDR2 is SVGEGT. CDR3 loop: CASSPFGGRLINHEQFF. As DNA, the CDR3 is TGTGCCAGCTCCCCCTTTGGGGGGCGTTTAATCAATCATGAGCAGTTCTTC.

The chain links TRBV5-6 to TRBJ1-5; 7 nucleotides agree with TRBD1. Germline CDR1 and CDR2: SGHDT and YYEEEE. With 2 bases clipped from V and 0 bases from J, the junction kept 5 bases outside the gene matches. The CDR3 spans 16 residues. The CDR3 loop is CASSFQQGNSNQPQHF. CDR3 bases: TGTGCCAGCAGCTTCCAACAGGGGAATAGCAATCAGCCCCAGCATTTT.

This clonotype came up a few times. The chain links TRBV7-2 to TRBJ2-5; possible D gene TRBD1, 5 bases. Per germline, CDR1 SGHTA and CDR2 FQGNSA. The ends were cut back, 1 base at V and 2 bases at J, with 11 bases in the middle. This CDR3 spans 15 amino acids. CDR3 sequence: CASSLGRVGQETQYF. CDR3 nucleotides: TGTGCCAGCAGCTTAGGCAGGGTCGGACAAGAGACCCAGTACTTC. The full variable domain, in which reference TRBV7-2 and TRBJ2-5 provide the parts outside the CDR3, is GAGVSQSPSNKVTEKGKDVELRCDPISGHTALYWYRQSLGQGLEFLIYFQGNSAPDKSGLPSDRFSAERTGGSVSTLTIQRTQQEDSAVYLCASSLGRVGQETQYFGPGTRLLVL.

This clonotype was seen repeatedly, ten times or more. The junction and the germline gene differ at one end; a read error may be behind it. The genes are TRBV5-1 and TRBJ1-1, with 8 bases identical to TRBD1. CDR1 and CDR2 from the germline V gene are SGHRS and YFSETQ. The CDR3 is 15 amino acids. The CDR3 DNA is TGTGCCAGCAGCCTCAGCGGGACAGGGAACACTGAAGCTTTCTTT. Its protein product is CASSLSGTGNTEAFF. Filled out from reference TRBV5-1 and TRBJ1-1, the complete variable domain reads KAGVTQTPRYLIKTRGQQVTLSCSPISGHRSVSWYQQTPGQGLQFLFEYFSETQRNKGNFPGRFSGRQFSNSRSEMNVSTLELGDSALYLCASSLSGTGNTEAFFGQGTRLTVV.

The chain is built from TRBV5-6 and TRBJ2-5, with 7 bases fitting TRBD2. V lost 4 bases and J lost 1; bases outside the gene matches: 4. CDR3 size: 14 residues. The germline gives CDR1 SGHDT, CDR2 YYEEEE. The DNA for the CDR3 is TGTGCCAGCAGCAGGACTAGTTTCCAAGAGACCCAGTACTTC. Its protein product is CASSRTSFQETQYF.

The table lists this clonotype with a few counts. The chain recombines TRBV27 with TRBJ1-5; a possible D gene is TRBD1 (5 bases). Germline CDR1 and CDR2: MNHEY and SMNVEV (reference sequence). V was clipped by 5 bases and J by 3 bases, with 11 bases between them. The CDR3 is 14 amino acids. The CDR3 here is CASSPGLINQPQHF. DNA for the CDR3: TGTGCCAGCAGTCCGGGACTGATCAATCAGCCCCAGCATTTT.

This clonotype was counted only a few times. This sequence joins TRBV5-5 and TRBJ2-7; 9 bases map to TRBD1. In germline, CDR1 is SGHKS, CDR2 YYEKEE (reference sequence). The CDR3 is 15 amino acids. J gave up 4 bases and V 2 bases, and 7 bases lay outside the gene matches. The CDR3 loop is CASSFRDRAFYEQYF. Written as DNA, the CDR3 is TGTGCCAGCAGCTTCCGGGACAGGGCTTTTTACGAGCAGTACTTC.

This sequence joins TRBV5-1 and TRBJ1-3; D is possibly TRBD1 (5 bases). Deletions cut 0 bases from V and 1 base from J, with 8 bases between. CDR1 is SGHRS, CDR2 YFSETQ, per germline. The CDR3 length is 15 residues. The CDR3 DNA sequence: TGCGCCAGCAGCTTGGATGGGACGTCTGGAAACACCATATATTTT. It translates to CASSLDGTSGNTIYF.

This clonotype was found a few times. The CDR3, as DNA: TGTGCCAGCAGTTTACAAACAGGGGCATACACTGGGCAGTTCTTC. Its protein is CASSLQTGAYTGQFF. V and J are TRBV12-3 or TRBV12-4 and TRBJ2-1; TRBD1 aligns across 7 bases. The CDR3 length is 15 residues. J was trimmed by 12 bases and V by 2 bases; bases with no gene match: 13.

J is TRBJ2-3 and V is TRBV15, with D uncertain. Germline loops: CDR1 LNHNV, CDR2 YYDKDF (reference sequence). This CDR3 comprises 13 residues. Deletions cut 0 bases from V and 4 bases from J, with 5 bases between. The CDR3 DNA sequence: TGTGCCACCAGCAGAGAACGGGCAGATACGCAGTATTTT. Encoded protein: CATSRERADTQYF.

The rearrangement joins TRBV5-1 to TRBJ2-7; 9 bases are shared with TRBD1. Germline loops: CDR1 SGHRS, CDR2 YFSETQ. This CDR3 has 16 residues. The V gene end was trimmed by 3 bases and the J gene end by 7 bases; junction bases not matched to a gene: 14. As DNA, the CDR3 is TGCGCCAGCAGCTGGCCGGGACAGGGCCCTGTGGCGGAGCAGTACTTC. Encoded protein: CASSWPGQGPVAEQYF.

This clonotype was observed a few times. This chain connects TRBV20-1 to TRBJ2-5; TRBD2 matches 13 bases. Trimming at V came to 5 bases and at J to 4 bases, leaving 7 bases not matched to a gene. The germline V gene has CDR1 DFQATT and CDR2 SNEGSKA (reference sequence). The CDR3 runs 15 residues. CDR3 sequence: CSASTSGRARETQYF. For the CDR3, the DNA is TGCAGTGCTTCCACTAGCGGGAGGGCCCGAGAGACCCAGTACTTC.

The V and J genes are TRBV25-1 and TRBJ1-1; TRBD1 aligns across 11 bases. The CDR3 is 15 amino acids. Germline V gives CDR1 MGHDK, CDR2 SYGVNS. The trim removed 3 bases at V and 5 bases at J, leaving 5 bases unmatched. In DNA form, the CDR3 reads TGTGCCAGCAGTGAGGACAGGGGGCGGAAGACTGAAGCTTTCTTT. Its protein product is CASSEDRGRKTEAFF.

The chain employs TRBV7-8 and TRBJ1-5; no firm D call. The germline V gene has CDR1 SGHVS and CDR2 FQNEAQ. The V gene lost 2 bases and the J gene lost 2 bases, with 13 bases spanning the gap. CDR3 size: 16 residues. CDR3 coding DNA: TGTGCCAGCAGCTTATCTCGGTTAGTCGGCAATCAGCCCCAGCATTTT. Encoded protein: CASSLSRLVGNQPQHF.